This is a list of T cell receptor beta chains from one sample in a study of metastatic and nonmetastatic thyroid tumors. TCRdb re-analyzed the PCR reads using MiXCR. The sample contains approximately 50,000 clones, more than 20% of which appear only once. Sequenced input: blood. The receptors here all came from a female donor with papillary thyroid cancer or a benign thyroid nodule (not recorded which). Some clones in this sample may be carry-over from other donors' samples. CDR3s include the opening cysteine and the closing phenylalanine or tryptophan. The D gene is left open where the match is weak. Only part of the rows carry a size: once, few, many, or a class if the clone is expanded.

j_call	v_call	d_call	clone_size	cdr3_aa	cdr3_nt
TRBJ1-6	TRBV20-1	-	-	CSARAQNNSPLHF	TGCAGTGCTAGAGCACAGAATAATTCACCCCTCCACTTT
TRBJ1-4	TRBV5-5	-	many	CASSSMGRTNEKLFF	TGTGCCAGCAGCTCCATGGGACGGACTAATGAAAAACTGTTTTTT
TRBJ2-7	TRBV20-1	-	-	CSDRYLAANGSDEQYF	TGCAGTGATAGATACTTGGCGGCTAACGGGAGCGACGAGCAGTACTTC
TRBJ2-7	TRBV19	-	few	CASKVWGTDEQYF	TGTGCCAGTAAAGTGTGGGGAACCGACGAGCAGTACTTC
TRBJ2-3	TRBV20-1	TRBD2	-	CSASTTASGSTDTQYF	TGCAGTGCCTCGACTACGGCTAGCGGTAGCACAGATACGCAGTATTTT
TRBJ2-7	TRBV6-2/TRBV6-3	TRBD2	few	CASIHRVLAGGGAYDQYF	TGTGCCAGCATCCACCGGGTGTTAGCGGGAGGAGGTGCCTACGACCAGTACTTC
TRBJ1-5	TRBV6-1	TRBD1	many	CASSEVGTGNQPQHF	TGTGCCAGCAGTGAAGTAGGGACAGGGAATCAGCCCCAGCATTTT
TRBJ2-3	TRBV5-1	-	many	CASSAGRGTDTQYF	TGCGCCAGCTCAGCGGGCCGGGGCACAGATACGCAGTATTTT
TRBJ2-5	TRBV29-1	TRBD1	few	CSVIADRVEATQYF	TGCAGCGTAATTGCGGACAGGGTTGAAGCGACCCAGTACTTC
TRBJ2-7	TRBV6-1	-	many	CASSEVRSYEQYF	TGTGCCAGCAGTGAAGTACGGTCCTACGAGCAGTACTTC
TRBJ2-2	TRBV2	TRBD2	-	CAAIYGTSLSTVELFF	TGTGCCGCGATTTACGGGACTAGCTTATCCACCGTGGAGCTGTTTTTT
TRBJ2-1	TRBV5-1	TRBD2	-	CASSLGLAGKDEQFF	TGCGCCAGCAGCTTGGGGCTAGCGGGAAAAGATGAGCAGTTCTTC
TRBJ1-1	TRBV6-1	-	many	CASRLDPSGEAFF	TGTGCCAGCAGACTAGACCCTTCGGGTGAAGCTTTCTTT
TRBJ1-1	TRBV28	TRBD1	many	CASSLEGQGIAEAFF	TGTGCCAGCAGTCTCGAGGGACAGGGGATCGCTGAAGCTTTCTTT
TRBJ2-2	TRBV27	TRBD2	medium-sized	CASSLFGEGGELFF	TGTGCCAGCAGTTTATTCGGGGAGGGCGGGGAGCTGTTTTTT
TRBJ2-7	TRBV12-3/TRBV12-4	TRBD2	-	CAIRVGLAGLTEQYF	TGTGCCATCAGGGTCGGACTAGCGGGATTGACCGAGCAGTACTTC
TRBJ2-3	TRBV6-1	TRBD1	many	CASTRDRGRIDTQYF	TGTGCCTCGACGAGGGACAGGGGGCGCATAGATACGCAGTATTTT
TRBJ2-1	TRBV12-3/TRBV12-4	TRBD1	many	CASRGTGGHNEQFF	TGTGCCAGCAGGGGGACAGGGGGCCACAATGAGCAGTTCTTC
TRBJ2-7	TRBV5-1	TRBD1	many	CASSRAGQGGSYEQYF	TGCGCCAGCAGCCGGGCGGGACAGGGTGGGTCCTACGAGCAGTACTTC
TRBJ2-1	TRBV5-1	-	-	CSSSLYQAGRANEQFF	TGCTCCAGCAGCTTGTATCAGGCGGGCAGGGCCAATGAGCAGTTCTTC
TRBJ2-5	TRBV20-1	-	many	CSASRPGGQETQYF	TGCAGTGCTAGTCGCCCTGGGGGTCAAGAGACCCAGTACTTC
TRBJ2-1	TRBV11-1	TRBD2	many	CASSQSGGAYNEQFF	TGTGCCAGCAGTCAGAGCGGGGGGGCCTACAATGAGCAGTTCTTC